This T cell receptor (beta chain) was documented in a study of PD-1 blockade in classical Hodgkin lymphoma. Study context: Treatment was intravenous nivolumab, 3 mg/kg every 2 weeks, until progression. Notes on the study in general: The CD4+ diversity rise by C4D1 was clearest in complete responders. Complete responders possessed baseline diversity comparable to newly diagnosed patients.

The V and J ends lost 5 bases and 2 bases respectively, with 12 bases between them. The length of the CDR3 is 14 residues. Germline CDR1 SGHTA, CDR2 FQGNSA. Assay: immunoSEQ multiplex PCR; the TCRdb copy retains only in-frame clones and omits some. The table records 100,000 or so clones, 90% of them present only once. About this clone itself: Its specificity is unknown.

Time point given: cycle 4 day 1 (C4D1), after about 6 weeks of nivolumab. Brentuximab vedotin exposure varied among the patients, all of whom had relapsed after autologous stem cell transplantation. The patients, who had relapsed/refractory classical Hodgkin lymphoma, achieved best responses of complete response, partial response or progressive disease. J is TRBJ2-5 and V is TRBV7-2; D may correspond to TRBD1 or TRBD2 (6 bases each). The specimen comprised peripheral blood mononuclear cells (PBMCs), sampled before the fourth cycle of nivolumab. The sequence was obtained from a human donor with classical Hodgkin lymphoma. CDR3 loop: CASSPGAVQETQYF. The CDR3 DNA is TGTGCCAGCAGCCCGGGGGCGGTTCAAGAGACCCAGTACTTC.